The rows below give T cell receptor beta chains drawn from one sample of a study of early T cells in non-severe SARS-CoV-2 infection. TCRdb called the 5' RACE reads again in MiXCR, with one record for every CDR3 protein. Of 20,000 to 30,000 distinct CDR3 sequences listed, 3.5% to 5% were seen once; the top ten hold 15% to 18%. The sequenced material came from whole blood. Receptors were obtained from an adult who was a healthcare worker with PCR-confirmed SARS-CoV-2 infection or an uninfected control (not recorded which). The CDR3 runs from the conserved cysteine through the conserved F or W. Fields, in order: D gene, clone size, V gene, J gene, CDR3 protein, CDR3 DNA. The D gene is left open where the match is weak. A row's size may be missing; if present it is once, few, many or a size class.

TRBD1	NA	TRBV20-1	TRBJ1-1	CRGQSNKNTEAFF	TGCAGGGGACAGAGTAACAAGAACACTGAAGCTTTCTTT
NA	few	TRBV12-3/TRBV12-4	TRBJ1-1	CASSPPQRTTEAFF	TGTGCCAGCAGCCCACCACAGCGGACCACTGAAGCTTTCTTT
TRBD1	NA	TRBV7-2	TRBJ2-1	CASSPQGALYNEQFF	TGTGCCAGCAGCCCACAGGGGGCGCTGTACAATGAGCAGTTCTTC
TRBD2	few	TRBV7-9	TRBJ2-5	CASSLTSGAQETQYF	TGTGCCAGCAGCTTAACTAGCGGGGCCCAAGAGACCCAGTACTTC
TRBD1	many	TRBV29-1	TRBJ2-5	CSVPPGQAGGETQYF	TGCAGCGTTCCCCCTGGACAGGCCGGAGGAGAGACCCAGTACTTC
TRBD1	few	TRBV7-3	TRBJ1-1	CASSQGAGTEAFF	TGTGCCAGCAGTCAGGGGGCTGGCACTGAAGCTTTCTTT
NA	many	TRBV28	TRBJ2-7	CASGIVAGYEQYF	TGTGCCAGCGGAATCGTGGCCGGCTACGAGCAGTACTTC
NA	many	TRBV2	TRBJ1-3	CASSEMRSSGNTIYF	TGTGCCAGCAGTGAGATGCGGAGCTCTGGAAACACCATATATTTT
TRBD2	few	TRBV6-6	TRBJ2-2	CASSPRLAGGPGELFF	TGTGCCAGCAGTCCGAGGCTGGCGGGAGGGCCCGGGGAGCTGTTTTTT
NA	many	TRBV7-2	TRBJ2-4	CASSSGGANIQYF	TGTGCCAGCAGCTCCGGGGGAGCAAACATTCAGTACTTC
NA	many	TRBV4-1	TRBJ1-1	CASSLSTAPNTEAFF	TGCGCCAGCAGCCTCTCCACGGCCCCAAACACTGAAGCTTTCTTT
TRBD2	few	TRBV5-6	TRBJ2-2	CASSLLGLMSGELFF	TGTGCCAGCAGCTTGCTGGGACTAATGTCCGGGGAGCTGTTTTTT
NA	many	TRBV6-6	TRBJ2-3	CASSPRGSDGDTQYF	TGTGCCAGCAGCCCAAGGGGGAGCGACGGAGATACGCAGTATTTT
NA	few	TRBV7-2	TRBJ1-2	CASSSRYADGYTF	TGTGCCAGCAGCTCCCGCTACGCGGATGGCTACACCTTC
TRBD1	many	TRBV4-1	TRBJ1-5	CASSQSGQTNQPQHF	TGCGCCAGCAGCCAATCGGGACAGACAAATCAGCCCCAGCATTTT
NA	many	TRBV30	TRBJ1-5	CAWRDRYSNQPQHF	TGTGCCTGGAGGGACAGATATAGCAATCAGCCCCAGCATTTT
TRBD1	few	TRBV6-2/TRBV6-3	TRBJ2-3	CASRVAGTGGKNTQYF	TGTGCCAGCAGGGTCGCCGGGACAGGGGGCAAGAATACGCAGTATTTT
NA	NA	TRBV29-1	TRBJ1-2	CSVEEGEIYGYTF	TGCAGCGTTGAAGAGGGAGAGATCTATGGCTACACCTTC
TRBD2	NA	TRBV6-2/TRBV6-3	TRBJ2-1	CASSSGLASNEQFF	TGTGCCAGCAGTTCAGGACTAGCCTCCAATGAGCAGTTCTTC
NA	many	TRBV5-1	TRBJ2-7	CASSADLTSYEQYF	TGCGCCAGCAGCGCCGACCTAACTTCCTACGAGCAGTACTTC
TRBD1	NA	TRBV6-2/TRBV6-3	TRBJ2-1	CASSRQGTVGNNEQFF	TGTGCCAGCAGCAGACAGGGCACAGTAGGGAACAATGAGCAGTTCTTC
NA	many	TRBV7-2	TRBJ1-6	CASSFGRGNSPLHF	TGTGCCAGCAGTTTCGGGAGGGGTAATTCACCCCTCCACTTT
TRBD2	few	TRBV28	TRBJ2-2	CASSRISGTSGGGELFF	TGTGCCAGCAGCCGAATATCCGGGACTAGCGGGGGCGGGGAGCTGTTTTTT